This T cell receptor (beta chain) was captured in a study of shared clonotypes between healthy human individuals. Study-wide points: Generally, naive subsets came out with larger estimated richness than memory subsets.

As concerns this clone: Its antigen remains unknown.

V lost 5 bases, J lost 4 bases, and 8 bases stayed unmatched. The CDR3 length is 15 residues. Germline V lookup: CDR1 KGHSH, CDR2 LQKENI. Generated by immunoSEQ multiplex PCR, the TCRdb table keeps only in-frame clones and is missing some. The profile shows under 1,100,000 clones, roughly 80% of them singletons. The sample taken for sequencing was memory CD4+ T cells sorted from blood. Subset of the sample: CD45RA-negative fraction. The clonotype comes from a young man in good health. The V and J genes are TRBV18 and TRBJ2-7; 10 nucleotides match TRBD1. The CDR3 region has the DNA TGTGCCAGCTCAACTCGGGACAGGGGTATTTACGAGCAGTACTTC. It specifies CASSTRDRGIYEQYF. The full variable domain, rest sourced from reference TRBV18 and TRBJ2-7, is NAGVMQNPRHLVRRRGQEARLRCSPMKGHSHVYWYRQLPEEGLKFMVYLQKENIIDESGMPKERFSAEFPKEGPSILRIQQVVRGDSAAYFCASSTRDRGIYEQYFGPGTRLTVT.